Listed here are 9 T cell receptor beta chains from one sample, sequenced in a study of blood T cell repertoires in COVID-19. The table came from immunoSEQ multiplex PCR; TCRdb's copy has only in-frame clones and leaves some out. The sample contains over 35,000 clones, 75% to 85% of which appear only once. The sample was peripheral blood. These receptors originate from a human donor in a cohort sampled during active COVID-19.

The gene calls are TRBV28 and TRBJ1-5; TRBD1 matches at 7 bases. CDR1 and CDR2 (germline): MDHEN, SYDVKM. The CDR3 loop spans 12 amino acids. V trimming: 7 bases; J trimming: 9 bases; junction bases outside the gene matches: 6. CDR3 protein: CASTDRERPQHF. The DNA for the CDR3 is TGTGCCAGCACCGACAGGGAGAGGCCCCAGCATTTT.

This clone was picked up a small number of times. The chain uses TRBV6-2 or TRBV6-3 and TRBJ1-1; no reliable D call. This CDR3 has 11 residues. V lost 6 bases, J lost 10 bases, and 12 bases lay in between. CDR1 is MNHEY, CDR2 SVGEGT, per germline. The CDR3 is CASSTHFAAFF. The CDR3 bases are TGTGCCAGCAGCACTCATTTCGCAGCTTTCTTT.

The CDR3 region is CASSYVASADTQYF. CDR3 sequence (DNA): TGTGCCAGCAGTTACGTTGCGTCGGCAGATACGCAGTATTTT. The chain is built from TRBV6-5 and TRBJ2-3; D is unclear. Germline CDR1 MNHEY, CDR2 SVGAGI. V was shortened by 2 bases and J by 4 bases, with 10 bases between the two germline ends. The CDR3 loop spans 14 amino acids.

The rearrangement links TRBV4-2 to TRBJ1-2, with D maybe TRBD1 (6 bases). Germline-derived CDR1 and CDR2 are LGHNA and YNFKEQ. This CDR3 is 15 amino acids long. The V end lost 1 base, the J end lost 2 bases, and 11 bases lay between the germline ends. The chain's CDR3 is CASSQVSQGNYGYTF. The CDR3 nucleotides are TGTGCCAGCAGCCAAGTTTCACAGGGAAACTATGGCTACACCTTC.

As DNA, the CDR3 is TGTGCCAGCAGCCAAGGCGCGTGGGGCCTCGAGACCCAGTACTTC. As protein: CASSQGAWGLETQYF. The chain has TRBV14 and TRBJ2-5; TRBD1 might be the D (5 bases). Trimming left V 1 base short and J 5 bases short, with 14 bases between. The CDR3 runs 15 residues. Germline CDR1 and CDR2: SGHDN and FVKESK.

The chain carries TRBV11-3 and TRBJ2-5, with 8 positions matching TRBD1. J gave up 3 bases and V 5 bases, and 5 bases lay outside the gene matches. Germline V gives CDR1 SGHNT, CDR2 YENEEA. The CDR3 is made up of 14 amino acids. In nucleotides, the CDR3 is TGTGCCAGCAGCACCGGGACAGGAGAAGAGACCCAGTACTTC. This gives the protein CASSTGTGEETQYF.

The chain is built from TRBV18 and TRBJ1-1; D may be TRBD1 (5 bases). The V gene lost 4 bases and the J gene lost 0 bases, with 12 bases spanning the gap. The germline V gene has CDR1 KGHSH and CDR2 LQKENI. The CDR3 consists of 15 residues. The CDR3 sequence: CASSLSRGMNTEAFF. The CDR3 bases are TGTGCCAGCTCACTGAGTCGGGGGATGAACACTGAAGCTTTCTTT.

CDR3 sequence: CASSAGTGYSGNTIYF. The DNA for the CDR3 is TGTGCCAGCAGCGCGGGCACCGGATACTCTGGAAACACCATATATTTT. J is TRBJ1-3 and V is TRBV5-5, with D unresolved. CDR1 and CDR2 (germline): SGHKS, YYEKEE (reference sequence). This CDR3 region has 16 residues. The ends were cut back, 4 bases at V and 0 bases at J, with 14 bases in the middle.

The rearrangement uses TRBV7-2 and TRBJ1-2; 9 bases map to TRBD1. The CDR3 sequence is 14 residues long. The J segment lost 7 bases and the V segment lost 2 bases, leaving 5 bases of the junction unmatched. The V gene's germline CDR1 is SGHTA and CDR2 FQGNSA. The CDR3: CASSLNRGPGGYTF. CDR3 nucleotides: TGTGCCAGCAGCTTAAACAGGGGGCCTGGTGGCTACACCTTC.